Given below is one TCR beta chain in context. Its antigen remains unidentified. This entry comes from a study of T cell responses to AZD1222 COVID-19 vaccine. Turning to the study itself: Doses given second, at about 4 or about 12 weeks, were pooled.

V was pared by 2 bases and J by 5 bases, with 12 bases between. CDR1 and CDR2 (germline): MNHEY, SMNVEV (reference sequence). CDR3 length equals 14 residues. General study points: Regions left unmutated in variants are reportedly the target of nearly half of spike-specific TCRs. The CD4 TCRs associated with vaccination extended across spike and predominated at 160-218 and 743-854.

The repertoire was sequenced with immunoSEQ multiplex PCR; TCRdb's copy has only in-frame clones and lacks some. The data hold some 130,000 clones, with 70% to 90% observed a single time. This sequence joins TRBV27 and TRBJ1-2, with D possibly being TRBD1 (5 bases). The sequencing here drew on peripheral blood, taken on day 0 of AZD1222 vaccination. The sequence was obtained from an adult in good health. CDR3: CASSLLAGNYGYTF. CDR3 in DNA: TGTGCCAGCAGTTTACTCGCAGGGAATTATGGCTACACCTTC.